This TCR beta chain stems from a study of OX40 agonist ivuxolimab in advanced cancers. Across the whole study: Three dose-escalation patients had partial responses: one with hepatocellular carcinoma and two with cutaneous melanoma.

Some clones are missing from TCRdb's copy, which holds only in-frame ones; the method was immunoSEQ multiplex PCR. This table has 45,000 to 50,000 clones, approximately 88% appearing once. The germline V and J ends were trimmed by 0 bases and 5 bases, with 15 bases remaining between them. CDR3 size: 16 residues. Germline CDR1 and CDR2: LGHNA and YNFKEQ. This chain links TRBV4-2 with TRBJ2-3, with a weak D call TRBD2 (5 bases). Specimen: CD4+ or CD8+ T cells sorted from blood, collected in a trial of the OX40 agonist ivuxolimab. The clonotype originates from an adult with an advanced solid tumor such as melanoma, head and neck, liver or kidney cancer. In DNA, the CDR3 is TGTGCCAGCAGCCAAGAAAGTCGCGGGTCTAAAGATACGCAGTATTTT. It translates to CASSQESRGSKDTQYF.